This T cell receptor beta chain was found in a study of T cells in Graves' hyperthyroidism and ophthalmopathy. The CDR3 has 13 residues. CDR1 is DFQATT, CDR2 SNEGSKA, per germline (reference sequence). Trimming removed 6 bases at V and 5 bases at J, with 16 bases between. TCR beta CDR3 region amplification was performed from RNA transcripts. The HTBI set primed first-round TCR CDR3 RT-PCR. TCRdb called the multiplex PCR reads again in MiXCR, with one record for every CDR3 protein. Found here are roughly 580,000 distinct CDR3 sequences, more than 11% of them singletons; the top ten hold 4.5% to 6%. The chain employs TRBV20-1 and TRBJ2-5; the D gene could be TRBD1 or TRBD2 (5 bases each). This sequence originates from a woman aged 25 to 39 with Graves' hyperthyroidism that later progressed to Graves' ophthalmopathy. Sequenced material: blood. Here the CDR3 DNA reads TGCAGTGCCCTGGACCGTTGGGGGGAGACCCAGTACTTC. Protein sequence: CSALDRWGETQYF.